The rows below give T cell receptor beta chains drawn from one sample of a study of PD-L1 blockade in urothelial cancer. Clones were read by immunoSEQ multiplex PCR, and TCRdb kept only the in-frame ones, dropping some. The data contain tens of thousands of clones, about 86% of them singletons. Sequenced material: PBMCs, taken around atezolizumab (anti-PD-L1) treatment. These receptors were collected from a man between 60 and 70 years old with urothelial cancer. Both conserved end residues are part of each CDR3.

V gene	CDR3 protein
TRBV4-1	CASSQEERGGWTGELFF
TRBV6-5	CASSPGLAGINEQFF
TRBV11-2	CASSLGGSGANVLTF
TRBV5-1	CASSSWTSGGFTGELFF
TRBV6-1	CASLPTEFDNSPLHF
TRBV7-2	CASSYDRANEQFF
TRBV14	CASSQDRWGVSEAFF
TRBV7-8	CASSLGGGNQPQHF
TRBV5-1	CASSLSTGGYGYTF
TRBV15	CATSREKGLEYEQYF
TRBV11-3	CASSPGTSAHEQFF
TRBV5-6	CASSSDSDTQYF
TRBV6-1	CASSDPGTGGLETQYF
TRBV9	CASSPTGLAYNEQFF
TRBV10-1	CASSPNTDTQYF
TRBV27	CASSNQAGSYEQYF
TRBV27	CASRDLYGGRDSTDTQYF
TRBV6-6	CASSYGLQAITGELFF
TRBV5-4	CASSWDSLNQPQHF
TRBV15	CATSRGDRGRGGELFF
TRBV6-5	CASSSLDRAEQFF
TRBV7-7	CASSSPGRDNSPLHF
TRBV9	CASSVVPVATNEKLFF
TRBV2	CASRLDSRLNTEAFF
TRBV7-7	CASSLGTGKETQYF
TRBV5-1	CASRWGLAGLQETQYF
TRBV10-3	CAIQGANNSPLHF
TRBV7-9	CASSPGQGWAEAFF
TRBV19	CASSTRTGSPLHF
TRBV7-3	CASSLAGLEKETQYF
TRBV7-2	CASSSGGGPYEQYF
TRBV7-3	CASSPQGTLGAEAFF
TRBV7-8	CASSPRPGQGNTEAFF
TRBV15	CATSRETGGNTGELFF
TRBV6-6	CASSDGTGRFEQYF
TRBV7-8	CASSLSLAQETQYF
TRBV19	CASSMTPGQGGGGYTF
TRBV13	CASSLGGEEETQYF
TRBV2	CASRTGTGLFGNQPQHF
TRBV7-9	CASSPGGAGGNEQFF
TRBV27	CASGQGRFQPQHF
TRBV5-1	CASSLVQGISTDTQYF
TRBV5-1	CASSLPPGTGPTYEQYF
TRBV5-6	CASSLAVSGGAGEQFF
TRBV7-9	CASSLPTGEAFF